This paragraph covers one T cell receptor (beta chain) sequence. The antigen is not known. This sample stems from a study of T cells in localized non-small cell lung cancer. V was cut by 5 bases and J by 2 bases, with 15 bases left in between. The V gene's germline CDR1 is SEHNR and CDR2 FQNEAQ (reference sequence). This CDR3 region has 16 residues. TCRdb's table, derived via immunoSEQ multiplex PCR, lists solely in-frame clones and lacks some. This sample has 20,000 or so clones, with 90% found just once. Study observations and caveats: Maximal T cell clonality occurred in uninvolved adjacent lung, with tumor ranking below it. Among the top 100 tumor clones, a median about 60 appeared in adjacent lung.

This TCR was recovered from a woman aged 40-70 years with stage I lung adenocarcinoma. The chain joins TRBV7-9 to TRBJ1-4, with D tentatively TRBD1 (5 bases). Sample: peripheral blood, taken before any cancer treatment. In DNA, the CDR3 is TGTGCCAGCAGCCTGTGGGGTTGGGGCACTAATGAAAAACTGTTTTTT. As protein: CASSLWGWGTNEKLFF.